These T cell receptor beta chains were read from a single sample in a study of a mutant IDH1 vaccine in newly diagnosed glioma. Only in-frame clones appear in the TCRdb table, and some are missing; sequencing was by immunoSEQ multiplex PCR. Here the sample spans around 40,000 clones, 70% to 85% being singletons. Antigen specificity for these receptors is unknown. The source material was PBMCs, sampled from a glioma patient whose treatment included an IDH1 peptide vaccine. These TCRs come from a man between 18 and 35 years old with glioma. Some clones in this sample may be carry-over from other donors' samples. The CDR3 runs from the conserved cysteine through the conserved F or W. The D gene is left open where the match is weak. Part of the rows lack a size; the others show once, few, many or a class for expanded clones.

v_gene	abundance	j_gene	d_gene	CDR3aa	CDR3nt
TRBV13	-	TRBJ1-5	-	CASSTSGTGNQPQHF	TGTGCCAGCAGCACCTCCGGGACGGGTAATCAGCCCCAGCATTTT
TRBV5-8	-	TRBJ1-2	TRBD1	CASGTGNYGYTF	TGTGCCAGCGGGACAGGGAACTATGGCTACACCTTC
TRBV7-2	-	TRBJ2-3	-	CASRRDGATTDTQYF	TGTGCCAGCAGACGGGACGGGGCAACCACAGATACGCAGTATTTT
TRBV4-3	-	TRBJ1-5	-	CASSQESGVNQPQHF	TGCGCCAGCAGCCAAGAGTCGGGTGTCAATCAGCCCCAGCATTTT
TRBV9	-	TRBJ1-2	-	CASMRTPHGYTF	TGTGCCAGCATGAGGACACCACATGGCTACACCTTC
TRBV6-5	-	TRBJ2-2	-	CASSYSMAGELFF	TGTGCCAGCAGTTACTCGATGGCCGGGGAGCTGTTTTTT
TRBV9	few	TRBJ1-1	TRBD1	CASSAPGTVNTEAFF	TGTGCCAGCAGCGCCCCCGGGACAGTGAACACTGAAGCTTTCTTT
TRBV7-2	once	TRBJ1-1	-	CASSLVSMRGTEAFF	TGTGCCAGCAGCTTAGTCAGTATGCGGGGGACTGAAGCTTTCTTT
TRBV19	-	TRBJ1-1	-	CASSIALDEAFF	TGTGCCAGTAGTATAGCCCTGGACGAAGCTTTCTTT
TRBV30	-	TRBJ2-7	-	CAWSRAFSGNEQYF	TGTGCCTGGAGCCGGGCCTTTTCAGGTAACGAGCAGTACTTC
TRBV5-1	-	TRBJ2-7	-	CASSLHGEDEQYF	TGCGCCAGCAGCTTACACGGGGAGGACGAGCAGTACTTC
TRBV6-1	few	TRBJ2-7	TRBD2	CASSETSGSSYEQYF	TGTGCCAGCAGTGAGACTAGCGGTAGCTCCTACGAGCAGTACTTC
TRBV5-4	few	TRBJ1-2	-	CASSSSGSDYGYTF	TGTGCCAGCAGCTCATCGGGCAGTGACTATGGCTACACCTTC
TRBV27	-	TRBJ2-2	TRBD2	CASYGTSHSITGELFF	TGTGCCAGCTACGGGACTAGCCATTCTATTACCGGGGAGCTGTTTTTT
TRBV7-2	-	TRBJ1-4	TRBD1	CASSLVAQGAGEKLFF	TGTGCCAGCAGCTTAGTGGCACAGGGGGCCGGCGAAAAACTGTTTTTT
TRBV6-5	-	TRBJ2-7	TRBD2	CASNGLAGVDEQYF	TGTGCCAGCAATGGACTAGCGGGAGTCGACGAGCAGTACTTC
TRBV10-3	-	TRBJ1-1	-	CAISESRVGGMNTEAFF	TGTGCCATCAGTGAGTCGAGGGTTGGGGGTATGAACACTGAAGCTTTCTTT
TRBV30	-	TRBJ1-1	-	CAWDNGGATEAFF	TGTGCTTGGGACAACGGAGGGGCCACTGAAGCTTTCTTT
TRBV5-1	once	TRBJ1-2	-	CASSLAKIYGYTF	TGCGCCAGCAGCTTGGCCAAGATCTATGGCTACACCTTC
TRBV5-8	-	TRBJ1-2	-	CASSLGVRVKNGYTF	TGTGCCAGCAGCTTGGGAGTCAGGGTGAAGAATGGCTACACCTTC
TRBV7-2	-	TRBJ2-3	-	CASSRTLSTDTQYF	TGTGCCAGCAGCAGGACACTAAGCACAGATACGCAGTATTTT
TRBV7-8	-	TRBJ2-7	-	CASSLNNPGFAYEQYF	TGTGCCAGCAGCCTAAATAATCCGGGATTCGCCTACGAGCAGTACTTC
TRBV18	once	TRBJ2-7	-	CASSPPGTRRDEQYF	TGTGCCAGCTCACCACCCGGGACTCGAAGGGACGAGCAGTACTTC
TRBV27	-	TRBJ2-1	-	CASSSTLNEQFF	TGTGCCAGCAGTTCGACCCTGAATGAGCAGTTCTTC
TRBV5-6	-	TRBJ2-5	-	CASSFRGSSQETQYF	TGTGCCAGCAGCTTCCGGGGAAGCTCCCAAGAGACCCAGTACTTC
TRBV4-1	-	TRBJ1-5	-	CASSYEFGPRAHQPQHF	TGCGCCAGCAGCTACGAATTCGGCCCAAGGGCCCATCAGCCCCAGCATTTT
TRBV14	-	TRBJ1-1	TRBD1	CASSQDRRTGELEAFF	TGTGCCAGCAGCCAAGACCGGCGGACAGGGGAACTTGAAGCTTTCTTT
TRBV7-2	-	TRBJ2-1	-	CASSLDIFSSYNEQFF	TGTGCCAGCAGCTTAGATATCTTTTCCTCCTACAATGAGCAGTTCTTC